The 2 T cell receptor beta chains below come from one sample, sequenced in a study of T cell changes during pregnancy in multiple sclerosis (dated by TCRdb to 2018 to 2020). Library generation was performed with the immunoSEQ multiplex PCR assay. TCRdb limited this immuneACCESS table to in-frame rearrangements with V and J called. A share of clones is missing; checked studies link under half to unresolved V genes, and the rest is unexplained. This sample is represented by about 62,000 clones; 80% to 95% of them were singletons. The ten largest clones take up roughly 3% of the sample. Material: peripheral blood, obtained in the second trimester of pregnancy. The origin of the receptors is a female donor in good health, enrolled as a control in a pregnancy study.

Here the CDR3 DNA reads TGCGCCAGCAGCCACATGCCCGGAGCGGACCCCTACAATGAGCAGTTCTTC. This gives the protein CASSHMPGADPYNEQFF. The gene calls are TRBV4-1 and TRBJ2-1; tentatively, D is TRBD2 (5 bases). V was clipped by 3 bases and J by 2 bases, with 17 bases between them. CDR1 MGHRA and CDR2 YSYEKL come from the germline V gene. The CDR3 has 17 amino acids.

The V and J genes are TRBV7-9 and TRBJ2-5; D remains unclear. Germline V CDR1 and CDR2: SEHNR, FQNEAQ (reference sequence). The V gene lost 5 bases and the J gene lost 5 bases, with 15 bases spanning the gap. CDR3 size: 14 residues. The CDR3 loop reads CASSPHLSGETQYF. The CDR3 DNA reads TGTGCCAGCAGCCCCCACTTATCCGGGGAGACCCAGTACTTC.